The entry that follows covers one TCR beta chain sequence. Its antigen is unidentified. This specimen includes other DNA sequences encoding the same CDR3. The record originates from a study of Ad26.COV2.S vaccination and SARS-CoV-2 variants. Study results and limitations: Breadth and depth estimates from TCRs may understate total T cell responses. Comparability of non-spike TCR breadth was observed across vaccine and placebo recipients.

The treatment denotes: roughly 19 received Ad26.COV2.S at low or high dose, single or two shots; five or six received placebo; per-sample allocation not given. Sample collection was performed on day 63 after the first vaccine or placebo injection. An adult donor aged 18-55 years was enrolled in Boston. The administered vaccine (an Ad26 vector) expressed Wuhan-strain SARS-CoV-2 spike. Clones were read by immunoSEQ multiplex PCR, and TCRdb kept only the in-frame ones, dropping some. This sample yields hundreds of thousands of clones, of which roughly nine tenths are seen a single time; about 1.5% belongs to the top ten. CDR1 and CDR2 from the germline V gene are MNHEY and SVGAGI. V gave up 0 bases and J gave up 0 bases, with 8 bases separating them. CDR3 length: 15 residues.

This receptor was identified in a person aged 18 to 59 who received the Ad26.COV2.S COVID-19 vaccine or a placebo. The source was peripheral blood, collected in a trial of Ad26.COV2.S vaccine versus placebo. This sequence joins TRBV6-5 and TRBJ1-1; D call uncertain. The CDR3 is CASSYSTAMNTEAFF. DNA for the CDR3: TGTGCCAGCAGTTACTCGACGGCTATGAACACTGAAGCTTTCTTT.